The 9 T cell receptor beta chains below were found in one sample sequenced in a study of response to subunit inactivated influenza vaccine. MiXCR was run by TCRdb on the RT-PCR reads, yielding one entry per CDR3 protein. The repertoire consists of hundreds of thousands of distinct CDR3 sequences, with approximately 15% occurring once and the leading ten covering around 6.5%. Material: PBMCs from blood, obtained roughly 15 days before vaccination. The receptors were sampled from a man between 45 and 60 years old who received an inactivated influenza vaccine.

The genes are TRBV20-1 and TRBJ2-1; D ambiguous. The V end was cut by 2 bases, the J end by 7 bases, with 12 bases between. CDR1 and CDR2 (germline): DFQATT, SNEGSKA (reference sequence). CDR3 length: 13 residues. CDR3 bases: TGCAGTGCTAGAAGTCAATCGTGGAATGAGCAGTTCTTC. Its protein product is CSARSQSWNEQFF.

The chain carries TRBV7-9 and TRBJ1-1; no firm D call. The V end lost 5 bases, the J end lost 9 bases, and 7 bases lay between the germline ends. From germline, CDR1 is SEHNR and CDR2 FQNEAQ (reference sequence). The length of the CDR3 is 10 residues. The CDR3 loop reads CASSVGQAFF. The CDR3 nucleotides are TGTGCCAGCAGCGTTGGACAAGCTTTCTTT. The complete variable domain, with remaining parts taken from reference TRBV7-9 and TRBJ1-1, reads DTGVSQNPRHKITKRGQNVTFRCDPISEHNRLYWYRQTLGQGPEFLTYFQNEAQLEKSRLLSDRFSAERPKGSFSTLEIQRTEQGDSAMYLCASSVGQAFFGQGTRLTVV.

The chain uses TRBV5-1 and TRBJ2-3; D unresolved. The CDR3 covers 14 residues. Germline V gene lookup returns CDR1 SGHRS and CDR2 YFSETQ. Trimming removed 4 bases from V and 4 bases from J, with 13 bases in between. The CDR3 DNA sequence: TGCGCCAGCAGCGGGAAGCACAAGGCAGATACGCAGTATTTT. It translates to CASSGKHKADTQYF. Complete variable domain (other parts from reference TRBV5-1 and TRBJ2-3): KAGVTQTPRYLIKTRGQQVTLSCSPISGHRSVSWYQQTPGQGLQFLFEYFSETQRNKGNFPGRFSGRQFSNSRSEMNVSTLELGDSALYLCASSGKHKADTQYFGPGTRLTVL.

This clonotype was counted between two and nine times. V and J are TRBV5-8 and TRBJ1-1, with a weak D call TRBD1 (6 bases). This CDR3 is 15 amino acids long. V was trimmed by 1 base and J by 4 bases, leaving 14 bases between them. Germline CDR1 SGHTS, CDR2 YDEGEE. The CDR3 here is CASSLWGAPGTEAFF. DNA for the CDR3: TGTGCCAGCAGCTTGTGGGGGGCGCCGGGCACTGAAGCTTTCTTT.

The CDR3 loop is CASSLIGSEQYF. DNA of the CDR3: TGTGCCAGCAGTTTGATAGGGAGCGAGCAGTACTTC. The chain recombines TRBV12-3 or TRBV12-4 with TRBJ2-7, with D perhaps matching TRBD2 (5 bases). Trimming removed 3 bases from V and 6 bases from J, with 9 bases in between. CDR3 size: 12 residues.

The sample holds a few counts of this clonotype. The chain joins TRBV20-1 to TRBJ2-3; D perhaps matches TRBD1 (6 bases). Trimming shortened V by 1 base and J by 3 bases, and 14 bases separated the two germline ends. Germline V CDR1 and CDR2: DFQATT, SNEGSKA (reference sequence). The CDR3 contains 15 residues. The CDR3 region has the DNA TGCAGTGCTAGAGTTTATGCCAGGGGTACAGATACGCAGTATTTT. Its translation: CSARVYARGTDTQYF.

This clonotype was counted ten times or more. CDR3: CASSQKTGGNTGELFF. The CDR3 nucleotides are TGCGCCAGCAGCCAGAAGACAGGGGGGAACACCGGGGAGCTGTTTTTT. J is TRBJ2-2 and V is TRBV4-3, with TRBD1 identical over 9 bases. Germline CDR1 LGHNA, CDR2 YSLEER. This CDR3 has 16 residues. The ends lost 3 bases at V and 1 base at J; junction bases unmatched: 3.

This clonotype was detected a few times. The chain uses TRBV24-1 and TRBJ1-1; 11 bases line up with TRBD1. The V gene's germline CDR1 is KGHDR and CDR2 SFDVKD. This CDR3 region has 16 residues. Trimming cost V 3 bases and J 3 bases; bases outside gene matches: 5. CDR3 in DNA: TGTGCCACCAGTGATGGGGGACAGGGGGGATACACTGAAGCTTTCTTT. Its protein is CATSDGGQGGYTEAFF.

The V call is TRBV12-3 or TRBV12-4, the J call TRBJ2-1, with D unclear. V dropped 6 bases and J dropped 2 bases, with 14 bases sitting between them. The CDR3 runs to 15 residues. The CDR3 loop reads CASRRTGQTYNEQFF. CDR3 coding DNA: TGTGCCAGCAGAAGGACGGGCCAAACCTACAATGAGCAGTTCTTC.